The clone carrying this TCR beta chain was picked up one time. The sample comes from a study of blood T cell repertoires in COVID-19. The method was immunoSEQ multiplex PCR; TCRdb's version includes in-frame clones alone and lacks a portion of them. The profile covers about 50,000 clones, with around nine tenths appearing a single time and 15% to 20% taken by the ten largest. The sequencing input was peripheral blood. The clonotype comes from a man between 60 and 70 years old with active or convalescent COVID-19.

CDR3 nucleotide sequence: TGTGCCAGCTCTTGGGGACAGGGGTCGAATCAGCCCCAGCATTTT. It translates to CASSWGQGSNQPQHF. The V and J genes are TRBV2 and TRBJ1-5, with 10 bases lining up with TRBD1. Germline V gene lookup returns CDR1 SNHLY and CDR2 FYNNEI. J gave up 4 bases and V 8 bases, and 8 bases lay outside the gene matches. This CDR3 is 15 amino acids long.